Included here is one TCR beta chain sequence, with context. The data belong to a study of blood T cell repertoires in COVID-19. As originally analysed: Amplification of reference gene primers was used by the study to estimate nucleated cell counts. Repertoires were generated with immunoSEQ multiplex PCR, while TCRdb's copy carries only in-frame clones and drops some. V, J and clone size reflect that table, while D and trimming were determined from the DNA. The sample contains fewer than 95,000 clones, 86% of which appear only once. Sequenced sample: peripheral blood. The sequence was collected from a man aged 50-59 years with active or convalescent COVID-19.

The CDR3 nucleotides are TGTGCCTGGAACCGAGCAAGCTCTGGGGCCAACGTCCTGACTTTC. Its protein product is CAWNRASSGANVLTF. This sequence joins TRBV30 and TRBJ2-6; no clear D gene. Trimming shortened V by 4 bases and J by 0 bases, and 10 bases separated the two germline ends. CDR1 and CDR2 from the germline V gene are GTSNPN and SVGIG (reference sequence). The CDR3 has 15 residues.